The clone carrying this TCR beta chain has more than one count but fewer than ten. The CDR3 has 10 amino acids. V dropped 7 bases and J dropped 11 bases, with 11 bases sitting between them. The data derive from a study of T-cell reconstitution after alpha-beta-depleted transplantation in children. Molecular barcoding with unique molecular identifiers was used for the TCRbeta library. TCRdb fed the PCR reads into MiXCR, producing one record per CDR3 protein. The sample has hundreds of thousands of distinct CDR3 sequences; roughly 17% are singletons. The chain links TRBV12-3 or TRBV12-4 to TRBJ1-1; a possible D gene is TRBD1 (6 bases). Sequences were derived from PBMCs from the stem cell graft donor, sampled from the stem cell graft. The TCR comes from a human donor who donated a stem cell graft to a child with acute myeloid leukemia. As DNA, the CDR3 is TGTGCCAGCATACAGGGAACTGCTTTCTTT. Protein sequence: CASIQGTAFF.